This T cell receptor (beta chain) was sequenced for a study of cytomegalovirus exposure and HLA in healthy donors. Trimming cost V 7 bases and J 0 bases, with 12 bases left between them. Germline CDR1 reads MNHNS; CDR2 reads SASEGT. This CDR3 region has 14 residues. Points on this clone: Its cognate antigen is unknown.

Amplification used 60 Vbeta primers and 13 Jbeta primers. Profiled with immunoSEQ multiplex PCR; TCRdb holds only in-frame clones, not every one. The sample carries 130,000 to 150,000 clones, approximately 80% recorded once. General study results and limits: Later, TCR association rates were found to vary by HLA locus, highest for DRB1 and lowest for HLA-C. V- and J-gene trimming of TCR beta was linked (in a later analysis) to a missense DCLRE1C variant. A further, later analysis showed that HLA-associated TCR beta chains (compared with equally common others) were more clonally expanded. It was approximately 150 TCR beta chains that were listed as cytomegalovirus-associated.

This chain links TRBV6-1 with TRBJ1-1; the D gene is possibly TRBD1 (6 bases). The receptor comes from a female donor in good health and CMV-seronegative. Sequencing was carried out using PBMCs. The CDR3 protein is CASTQGWMNTEAFF. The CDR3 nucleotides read TGTGCCAGCACACAGGGATGGATGAACACTGAAGCTTTCTTT.